This T cell receptor beta chain was sequenced for a study of T cell repertoires in cytomegalovirus infection. Study overall: From public TCR beta signatures came an indication of both CMV infection and matching HLA type.

The CDR3 totals 18 residues. CDR1 and CDR2 (germline): SGHRS, YFSETQ. V shed 4 bases, J shed 7 bases, and the junction held 18 bases outside the gene matches. TCRdb called the reads again in MiXCR, with one record for every CDR3 protein. The profile shows about 770,000 distinct CDR3 sequences, roughly 28% of them singletons. In the case of this clonotype: Its antigen is not known.

The V and J genes are TRBV5-1 and TRBJ2-7; the match to TRBD2 covers 12 bases. Sequencing used cultured CD8+ T cells from PBMCs, obtained from culture after CMV antigen stimulation. This clonotype was sampled from a human donor in good health (CMV status not recorded). Some clones in this sample may be carry-over from other donors' samples. The CDR3 loop is CASSPDGTSGRTPYEQYF. The CDR3 nucleotides read TGCGCCAGCAGCCCGGACGGGACTAGCGGGCGGACCCCTTATGAGCAGTACTTC.